These 20 T cell receptor beta chains were sequenced from one sample in a study of T cell repertoires in cytomegalovirus infection. One entry per CDR3 protein results from TCRdb running MiXCR on the reads. The sample holds about 570,000 distinct CDR3 sequences, around two fifths seen once. Their target antigens are unknown. The sequencing here drew on cultured PBMCs, taken from culture after CMV antigen stimulation. These receptor sequences come from a human donor in good health (CMV status not recorded). Some clones in this sample may be carry-over from other donors' samples.

This clonotype was counted between two and nine times. This chain links TRBV12-3 or TRBV12-4 with TRBJ2-1; TRBD2 matches at 13 bases. Losses at the gene ends were 6 bases for V and 3 bases for J; bases not matched to a gene: 8. This CDR3 spans 17 amino acids. Here the CDR3 reads CASRYRLAGGGYNEQFF. The CDR3 DNA reads as TGTGCCAGCAGATACAGACTAGCGGGAGGAGGCTACAATGAGCAGTTCTTC.

The gene calls are TRBV7-2 and TRBJ1-1; D gene unclear. Germline V lookup: CDR1 SGHTA, CDR2 FQGNSA. The V end was cut by 3 bases, the J end by 3 bases, with 8 bases between. The CDR3 length is 13 residues. The CDR3 region is CASSFVGHTEAFF. DNA of the CDR3: TGTGCCAGCAGCTTCGTCGGGCACACTGAAGCTTTCTTT.

This sequence joins TRBV12-5 and TRBJ2-2, with 10 bases aligning to TRBD2. Germline assignment: CDR1 LGHNT and CDR2 FRNRAP. Trimming at V came to 4 bases and at J to 7 bases, leaving 21 bases not matched to a gene. The CDR3 contains 20 residues. The CDR3 is CASGSARGRGLAGESGELFF. CDR3 sequence (DNA): TGTGCTAGTGGTTCGGCCAGGGGAAGAGGCCTAGCGGGAGAGAGCGGGGAGCTGTTTTTT.

The rearrangement links TRBV7-6 to TRBJ1-2; possible D gene TRBD1, 6 bases. V was cut by 1 base and J by 6 bases, with 12 bases left in between. This CDR3 contains 14 residues. CDR1 is SGHVS and CDR2 is FNYEAQ in the germline V gene. CDR3 coding DNA: TGTGCCAGCAGCTTAGGACCAAGGACAGATGGCTACACCTTC. Its protein is CASSLGPRTDGYTF.

There are many counts of this clonotype. The chain recombines TRBV7-2 with TRBJ1-5; 7 bases agree with TRBD1. The CDR3 has 17 amino acids. With 5 bases clipped from V and 0 bases from J, the junction kept 10 bases outside the gene matches. Looked up from germline, CDR1 is SGHTA and CDR2 is FQGNSA. In DNA form, the CDR3 reads TGTGCCAGCAGCCCCCGGGACAGACACTATAGCAATCAGCCCCAGCATTTT. It specifies CASSPRDRHYSNQPQHF. The whole variable domain, filled in from reference TRBV7-2 and TRBJ1-5, reads GAGVSQSPSNKVTEKGKDVELRCDPISGHTALYWYRQSLGQGLEFLIYFQGNSAPDKSGLPSDRFSAERTGGSVSTLTIQRTQQEDSAVYLCASSPRDRHYSNQPQHFGDGTRLSIL.

This clonotype has more than one count but fewer than ten. The V gene is TRBV7-8, the J gene TRBJ2-3; TRBD2 matches at 15 bases. CDR1 and CDR2 from the germline V gene are SGHVS and FQNEAQ. V lost 7 bases to trimming and J lost 3 bases; unmatched junction nucleotides: 17. The CDR3 runs to 20 residues. CDR3 coding DNA: TGTGCCAGCACCCGATGGGGCGGACTAGCGGGAGGGCCTATGACAGATACGCAGTATTTT. Residues: CASTRWGGLAGGPMTDTQYF.

This chain uses TRBV11-2 with TRBJ2-2, with TRBD1 matching over 9 bases. From germline, CDR1 is SGHAT and CDR2 FQNNGV. With 2 bases clipped from V and 1 base from J, the junction kept 11 bases outside the gene matches. The CDR3 totals 19 residues. For the CDR3, the DNA is TGTGCCAGCAGCTTACGACCCGAACCGGGACAGGGGAACACCGGGGAGCTGTTTTTT. Its translation is CASSLRPEPGQGNTGELFF.

The chain joins TRBV7-9 to TRBJ1-6; possibly TRBD1 for D (6 bases). Between the trimmed V and J ends, which lost 0 bases and 7 bases, there was a span of 13 bases. Germline CDR1 is SEHNR and CDR2 is FQNEAQ (reference sequence). The CDR3 consists of 16 residues. The CDR3 DNA sequence: TGTGCCAGCAGCTTAGCTGGCAGGGGCCGAAATTCACCCCTCCACTTT. Protein sequence: CASSLAGRGRNSPLHF.

The rearrangement uses TRBV19 and TRBJ2-3; no clear D gene. The CDR3 has 15 amino acids. V lost 6 bases, J lost 0 bases, and 13 bases lay in between. Looked up from germline, CDR1 is LNHDA and CDR2 is SQIVND (reference sequence). This CDR3 is CASSKSLISTDTQYF. The CDR3 nucleotides read TGTGCCAGTAGCAAATCCCTCATCAGCACAGATACGCAGTATTTT.

This sequence joins TRBV20-1 and TRBJ2-5; the D is unclear. The CDR3 loop spans 12 amino acids. Germline lookup yields CDR1 DFQATT and CDR2 SNEGSKA (reference sequence). Trimming pared 6 bases from V and 4 bases from J, leaving 12 bases between. CDR3 coding DNA: TGCAGTGCCCTAAAAATGGGAGAGACCCAGTACTTC. This codes for CSALKMGETQYF.

This clonotype was found a few times. The V and J genes are TRBV18 and TRBJ2-5; tentatively, D is TRBD1 (6 bases). The V end lost 8 bases, the J end lost 5 bases, and 12 bases lay between the germline ends. CDR1 is KGHSH, CDR2 LQKENI, per germline. The length of the CDR3 is 12 residues. The CDR3 DNA sequence: TGTGCCAGCGACGGCCAGGGGGAGACCCAGTACTTC. As protein: CASDGQGETQYF. The entire variable domain, with the rest obtained from reference TRBV18 and TRBJ2-5, is as follows: NAGVMQNPRHLVRRRGQEARLRCSPMKGHSHVYWYRQLPEEGLKFMVYLQKENIIDESGMPKERFSAEFPKEGPSILRIQQVVRGDSAAYFCASDGQGETQYFGPGTRLLVL.

The chain couples TRBV7-8 to TRBJ1-5; TRBD1 might be the D (6 bases). V was clipped by 5 bases and J by 0 bases, with 17 bases between them. The CDR3 has 17 residues. The V gene's germline CDR1 is SGHVS and CDR2 FQNEAQ. The CDR3 DNA is TGTGCCAGCAGCACTAGCCGGACAGTTTATAGCAATCAGCCCCAGCATTTT. This gives the protein CASSTSRTVYSNQPQHF.

This clonotype has just a few counts. This chain uses TRBV4-3 with TRBJ1-6; TRBD1 might be the D (5 bases). Germline CDR1 LGHNA, CDR2 YSLEER. The CDR3 is 16 amino acids. The V gene lost 0 bases and the J gene lost 7 bases, with 13 bases spanning the gap. The CDR3, as DNA: TGCGCCAGCAGCCAAGATGGGGGACTATGGAATTCACCCCTCCACTTT. It yields the protein CASSQDGGLWNSPLHF.

The chain employs TRBV6-5 and TRBJ2-1; D call uncertain. Between the trimmed V and J ends, which lost 0 bases and 4 bases, there was a span of 4 bases. The CDR3 has 13 amino acids. CDR1 is MNHEY and CDR2 is SVGAGI in the germline V gene. The CDR3 loop is CASSYSMYNEQFF. CDR3 sequence (DNA): TGTGCCAGCAGTTACTCGATGTACAATGAGCAGTTCTTC.

The rearrangement uses TRBV12-3 or TRBV12-4 and TRBJ1-1; 8 bases agree with TRBD1. V shed 7 bases, J shed 0 bases, and the junction held 4 bases outside the gene matches. This CDR3 is 14 amino acids long. The CDR3 protein is CASTRQGMNTEAFF. The CDR3 coding sequence is TGTGCCAGCACGCGACAGGGGATGAACACTGAAGCTTTCTTT.

This clonotype was found a few times. CDR3 loop: CASKGTSGRARTGELFF. CDR3 bases: TGTGCCAGTAAGGGGACTAGCGGGAGGGCCCGAACCGGGGAGCTGTTTTTT. This sequence joins TRBV19 and TRBJ2-2, with 16 bases fitting TRBD2. Germline CDR1 is LNHDA and CDR2 is SQIVND (reference sequence). The CDR3 totals 17 residues. The V segment lost 7 bases and the J segment 5 bases; nucleotides outside the gene matches: 7.

The J gene is TRBJ2-7, the V gene TRBV20-1, with TRBD1 matching over 7 bases. The germline V gene has CDR1 DFQATT and CDR2 SNEGSKA (reference sequence). The CDR3 consists of 15 residues. V was pared by 1 base and J by 8 bases, with 14 bases of the junction left unmatched. The CDR3 sequence is CSARGRRGPNSKQYF. CDR3 nucleotides: TGCAGTGCTAGAGGACGTAGGGGGCCCAACTCCAAGCAGTACTTC.

The chain has TRBV5-4 and TRBJ2-3; D might be TRBD1 or TRBD2, each matching 5 bases. Looked up from germline, CDR1 is SGHNT and CDR2 is YYREEE (reference sequence). V was trimmed by 2 bases and J by 1 base, leaving 17 bases between them. The CDR3 extends over 17 amino acids. The CDR3 reads CASSFETVGERTDTQYF. The DNA of the CDR3 is TGTGCCAGCAGCTTTGAGACAGTTGGGGAGCGCACAGATACGCAGTATTTT.

This clonotype has only a few counts. The chain links TRBV7-2 to TRBJ2-1; D is perhaps TRBD1 (6 bases). The germline V gene has CDR1 SGHTA and CDR2 FQGNSA. The germline V and J ends were trimmed by 5 bases and 8 bases, with 16 bases remaining between them. This CDR3 has 14 residues. The CDR3 reads CASSPRDTYYEQFF. CDR3 bases: TGTGCCAGCAGCCCCCGGGACACCTATTATGAGCAGTTCTTC.

V and J are TRBV19 and TRBJ1-5, with TRBD1 identical over 7 bases. The trim removed 5 bases at V and 5 bases at J, leaving 9 bases unmatched. The CDR3 length is 15 residues. The germline V gene encodes CDR1 LNHDA and CDR2 SQIVND (reference sequence). The CDR3 reads CASSPTSGGDQPQHF. For the CDR3, the DNA is TGTGCCAGTAGTCCAACTTCAGGGGGGGATCAGCCCCAGCATTTT.